This TCR beta chain was captured by sequencing in a study of response to subunit inactivated influenza vaccine. The germline CDR1 and CDR2 sequences are MDHEN and SYDVKM. The ends were cut back, 2 bases at V and 11 bases at J, with 15 bases in the middle. The CDR3 extends over 14 amino acids. General observations from the study: A suggestion made by the authors is that each seasonal influenza vaccination recruits few new T cells.

TCRdb re-called the RT-PCR reads through MiXCR, storing one row per CDR3 protein. The repertoire has some 520,000 distinct CDR3 sequences, about 17% of them found once; the top ten carry about 3%. This clonotype appeared a few times. Its antigen is as yet unknown. The TCR was taken from a man aged 50-75 years who received an inactivated influenza vaccine. V is TRBV28 and J is TRBJ1-4; D call uncertain. The source material was CD4+ T cells sorted from PBMCs, sampled 23 to 25 months after vaccination. This chain's CDR3 is CASSLELKGGKLFF. In DNA, the CDR3 is TGTGCCAGCAGTTTAGAACTCAAGGGTGGGAAACTGTTTTTT.